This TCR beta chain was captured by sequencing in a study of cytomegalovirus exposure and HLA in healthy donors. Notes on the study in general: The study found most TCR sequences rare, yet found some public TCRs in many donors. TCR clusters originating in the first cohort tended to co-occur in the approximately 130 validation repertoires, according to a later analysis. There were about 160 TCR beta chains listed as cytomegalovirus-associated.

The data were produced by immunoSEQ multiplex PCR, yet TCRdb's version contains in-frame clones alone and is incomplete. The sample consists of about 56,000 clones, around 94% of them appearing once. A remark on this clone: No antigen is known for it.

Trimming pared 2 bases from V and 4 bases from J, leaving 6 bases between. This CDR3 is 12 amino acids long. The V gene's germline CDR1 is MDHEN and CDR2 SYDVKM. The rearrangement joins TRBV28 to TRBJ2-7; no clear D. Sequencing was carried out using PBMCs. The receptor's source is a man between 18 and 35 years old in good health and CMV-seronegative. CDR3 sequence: CASSLPRYEQYF. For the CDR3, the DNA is TGTGCCAGCAGTTTACCGCGATACGAGCAGTACTTC.